This T cell receptor beta chain was observed in a study of vaccination and CD4 T cells after COVID-19. Across the whole study: Cultures that served as controls received a CEFX pool, an HIV-1 Nef pool, or no peptide.

This clonotype ranks as medium-sized. Its antigen is as yet unknown. Germline CDR1 reads SGHTA; CDR2 reads FQGNSA. The V segment lost 2 bases and the J segment 1 base; nucleotides outside the gene matches: 3. The CDR3 has 15 residues. Scientists ran DNA taken from cultured CD4+ T cells through the Oncomine TCR Beta short-read assay for sequencing. TCRdb recomputed calls from the PCR reads with MiXCR, one row per CDR3 protein. Of around 16,000 distinct CDR3 sequences in the sample, 50% to 65% were seen once. As for time point: late sampling 161 to 241 days after vaccination in a few convalescent patients. Treatment reported: roughly 10-day PBMC culture with coronavirus spike peptide pools or control peptides (ViraFEST assay). After expanding antigen-specific T cells with peptide pools, ViraFEST sequenced their TCRs. Cell culture was performed with approximately 1.8 million PBMCs per well in the presence of 9 to 10 IU/ml IL-2 and approximately 10 ug/ml peptide pools.

The material was CD4+ T cells from blood, cultured in vitro, obtained about 7 months after SARS-CoV-2 vaccination. J is TRBJ1-1 and V is TRBV7-2; 8 bases align to TRBD1. This sequence originates from a human donor who had recovered from COVID-19. The DNA of the CDR3 is TGTGCCAGCAGCTTACTAGGGACAGGGAACACTGAAGCTTTCTTT. This encodes CASSLLGTGNTEAFF.